This T cell receptor beta chain was documented in a study of T-cell reconstitution after alpha-beta-depleted transplantation in children. Whole-study findings and limits: From newly produced T cells came most of the T-cell counts and diversity one year after transplant. Surviving recipient T cells and thymic progenitors underlay high day-60 TCRbeta diversity in some patients.

This clonotype was seen at least ten times. Its target is unknown. CDR3 length equals 15 residues. Trimming removed 4 bases at V and 0 bases at J, with 12 bases between. Unique molecular identifiers were built into the TCRbeta library. TCRdb ran MiXCR on the PCR reads and lists one entry per CDR3 protein. The table has 280,000 or so distinct CDR3 sequences, more than 9% seen once; the top ten hold 23%. This material consisted of peripheral blood, taken 180 days after TCRalphabeta/CD19-depleted stem cell transplant. The receptor was isolated from a male patient between 2 and 9 years old who had a stem cell transplant for chronic granulomatous disease, so the T cells may come from the graft donor. V is TRBV12-3 or TRBV12-4 and J is TRBJ1-1; D call uncertain. The CDR3 loop reads CASSSHGVLNTEAFF. The CDR3 DNA follows: TGTGCCAGCAGTTCCCACGGGGTCCTGAACACTGAAGCTTTCTTT.